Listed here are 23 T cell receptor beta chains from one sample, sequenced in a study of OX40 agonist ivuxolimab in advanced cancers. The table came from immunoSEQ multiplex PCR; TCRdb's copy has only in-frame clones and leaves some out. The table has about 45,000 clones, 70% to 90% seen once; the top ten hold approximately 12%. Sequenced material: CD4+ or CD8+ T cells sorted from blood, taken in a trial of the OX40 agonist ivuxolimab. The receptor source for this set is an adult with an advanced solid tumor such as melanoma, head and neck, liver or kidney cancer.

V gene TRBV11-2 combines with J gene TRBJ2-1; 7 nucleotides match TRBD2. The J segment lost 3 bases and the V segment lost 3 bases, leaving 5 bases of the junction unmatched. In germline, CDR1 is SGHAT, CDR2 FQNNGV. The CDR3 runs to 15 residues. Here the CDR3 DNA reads TGTGCCAGCAGCTTCGGACTAGTGGTCTACAATGAGCAGTTCTTC. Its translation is CASSFGLVVYNEQFF. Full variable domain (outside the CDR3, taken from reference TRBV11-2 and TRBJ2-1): EAGVAQSPRYKIIEKRQSVAFWCNPISGHATLYWYQQILGQGPKLLIQFQNNGVVDDSQLPKDRFSAERLKGVDSTLKIQPAKLEDSAVYLCASSFGLVVYNEQFFGPGTRLTVL.

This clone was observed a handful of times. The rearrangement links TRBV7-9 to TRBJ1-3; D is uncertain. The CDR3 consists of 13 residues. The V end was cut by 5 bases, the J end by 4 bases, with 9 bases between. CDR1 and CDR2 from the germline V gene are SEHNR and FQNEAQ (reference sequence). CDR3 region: CASSLRRGNTIYF. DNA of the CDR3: TGTGCCAGCAGCCTTAGAAGGGGAAACACCATATATTTT.

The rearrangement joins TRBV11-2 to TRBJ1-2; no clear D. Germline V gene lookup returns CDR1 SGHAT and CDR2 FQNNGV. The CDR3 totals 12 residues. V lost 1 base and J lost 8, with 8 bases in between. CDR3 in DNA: TGTGCCAGCAGCTTAGGAGATGTGGGCTACACCTTC. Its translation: CASSLGDVGYTF.

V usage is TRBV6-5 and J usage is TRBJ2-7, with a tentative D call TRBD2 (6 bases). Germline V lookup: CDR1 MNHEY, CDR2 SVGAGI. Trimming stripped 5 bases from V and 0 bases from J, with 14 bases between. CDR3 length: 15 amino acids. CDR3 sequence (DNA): TGTGCCAGCAGTACCCTGCGACTAGGCTCCTACGAGCAGTACTTC. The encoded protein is CASSTLRLGSYEQYF.

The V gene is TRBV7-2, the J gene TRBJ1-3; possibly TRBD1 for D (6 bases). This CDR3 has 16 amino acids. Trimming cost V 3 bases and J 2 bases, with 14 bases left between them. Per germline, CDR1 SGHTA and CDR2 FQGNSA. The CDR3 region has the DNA TGTGCCAGCAGCTTCCTGACAGGTCGTGCTGGAAACACCATATATTTT. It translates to CASSFLTGRAGNTIYF.

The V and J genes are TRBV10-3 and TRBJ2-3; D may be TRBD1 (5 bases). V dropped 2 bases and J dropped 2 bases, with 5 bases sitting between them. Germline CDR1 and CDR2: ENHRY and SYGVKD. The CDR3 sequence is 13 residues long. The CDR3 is CAISEGATDTQYF. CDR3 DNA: TGTGCCATCAGTGAGGGGGCCACAGATACGCAGTATTTT.

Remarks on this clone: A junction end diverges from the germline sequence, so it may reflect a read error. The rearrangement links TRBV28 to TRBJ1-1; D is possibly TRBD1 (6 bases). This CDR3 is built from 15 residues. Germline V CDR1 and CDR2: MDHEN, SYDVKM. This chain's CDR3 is CASTLGGALNTEAFF. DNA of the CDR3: TGTGCCAGCACTTTAGGGGGGGCTTTGAACACTGAAGCTTTCTTT.

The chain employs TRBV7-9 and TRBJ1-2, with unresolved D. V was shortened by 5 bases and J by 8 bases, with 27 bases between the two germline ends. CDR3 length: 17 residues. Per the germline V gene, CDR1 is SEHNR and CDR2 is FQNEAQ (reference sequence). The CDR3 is CASSPRSAPSRNGGYTF. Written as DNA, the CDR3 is TGTGCCAGCAGCCCCAGATCTGCTCCTTCCAGGAACGGGGGCTACACCTTC.

CDR3 sequence reads: CASRTSGGYEQYF. CDR3 coding DNA: TGTGCCAGTCGGACTAGCGGGGGATACGAGCAGTACTTC. The rearrangement joins TRBV2 to TRBJ2-7; 13 nucleotides align to TRBD2. There are 13 residues in the CDR3. CDR1 is SNHLY and CDR2 is FYNNEI in the germline V gene. With 9 bases clipped from V and 4 bases from J, the junction kept 3 bases outside the gene matches.

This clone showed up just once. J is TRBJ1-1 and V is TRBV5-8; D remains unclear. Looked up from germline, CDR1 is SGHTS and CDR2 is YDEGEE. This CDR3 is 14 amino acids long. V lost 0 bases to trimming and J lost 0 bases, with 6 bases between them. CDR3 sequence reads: CASSLGALNTEAFF. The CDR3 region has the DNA TGTGCCAGCAGCTTGGGGGCCCTGAACACTGAAGCTTTCTTT.

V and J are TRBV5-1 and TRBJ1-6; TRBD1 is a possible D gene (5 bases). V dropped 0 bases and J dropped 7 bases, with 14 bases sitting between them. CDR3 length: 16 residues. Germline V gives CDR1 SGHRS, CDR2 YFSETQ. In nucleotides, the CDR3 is TGCGCCAGCAGCTTGGCCGGGGGAAGGGTGAATTCACCCCTCCACTTT. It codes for CASSLAGGRVNSPLHF. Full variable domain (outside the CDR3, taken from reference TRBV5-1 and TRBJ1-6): KAGVTQTPRYLIKTRGQQVTLSCSPISGHRSVSWYQQTPGQGLQFLFEYFSETQRNKGNFPGRFSGRQFSNSRSEMNVSTLELGDSALYLCASSLAGGRVNSPLHFGNGTRLTVT.

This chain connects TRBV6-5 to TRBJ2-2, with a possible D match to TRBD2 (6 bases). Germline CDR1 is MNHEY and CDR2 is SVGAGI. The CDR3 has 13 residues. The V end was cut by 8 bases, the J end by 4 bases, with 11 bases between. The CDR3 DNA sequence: TGTGCCAGCCGCGGGGCGAGCACCGGGGAGCTGTTTTTT. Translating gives CASRGASTGELFF.

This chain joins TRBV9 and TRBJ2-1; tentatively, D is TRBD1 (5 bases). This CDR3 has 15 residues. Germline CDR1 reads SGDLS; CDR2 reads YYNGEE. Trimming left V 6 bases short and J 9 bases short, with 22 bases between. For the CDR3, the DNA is TGTGCCAGCATGCCAGATTATAGGGGAATAGGTGAGCAGTTCTTC. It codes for CASMPDYRGIGEQFF.

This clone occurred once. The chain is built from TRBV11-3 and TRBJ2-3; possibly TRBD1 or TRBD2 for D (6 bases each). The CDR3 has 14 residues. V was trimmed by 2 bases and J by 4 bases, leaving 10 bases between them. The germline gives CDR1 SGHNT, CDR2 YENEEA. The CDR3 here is CASSLSGGSDTQYF. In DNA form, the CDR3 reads TGTGCCAGCAGCTTATCCGGGGGCTCAGATACGCAGTATTTT.

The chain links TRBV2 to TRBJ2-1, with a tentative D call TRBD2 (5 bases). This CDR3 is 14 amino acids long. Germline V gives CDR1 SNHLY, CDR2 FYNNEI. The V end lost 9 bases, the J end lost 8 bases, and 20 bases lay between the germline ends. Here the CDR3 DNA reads TGTGCCAGTCCGTCCACTAGTCCGGGCCATGAGCAGTTCTTC. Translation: CASPSTSPGHEQFF.

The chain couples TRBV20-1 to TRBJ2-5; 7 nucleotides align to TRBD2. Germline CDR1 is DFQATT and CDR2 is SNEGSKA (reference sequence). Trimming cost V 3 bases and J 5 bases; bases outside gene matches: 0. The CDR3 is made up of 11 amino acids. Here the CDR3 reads CSARRGETQYF. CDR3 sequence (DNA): TGCAGTGCTAGGCGGGGGGAGACCCAGTACTTC.

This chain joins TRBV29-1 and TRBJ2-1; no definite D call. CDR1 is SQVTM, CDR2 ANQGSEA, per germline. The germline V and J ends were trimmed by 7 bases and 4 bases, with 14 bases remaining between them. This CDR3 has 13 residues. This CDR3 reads CSAARGGYNEQFF. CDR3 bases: TGCAGCGCTGCCCGCGGCGGATACAATGAGCAGTTCTTC.

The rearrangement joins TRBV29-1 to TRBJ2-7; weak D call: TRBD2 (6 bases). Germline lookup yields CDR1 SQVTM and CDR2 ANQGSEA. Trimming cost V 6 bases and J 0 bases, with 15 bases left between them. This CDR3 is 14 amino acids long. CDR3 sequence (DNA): TGCAGCGTCCTTAGCGGCTCTGGCTCCTACGAGCAGTACTTC. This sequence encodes CSVLSGSGSYEQYF.

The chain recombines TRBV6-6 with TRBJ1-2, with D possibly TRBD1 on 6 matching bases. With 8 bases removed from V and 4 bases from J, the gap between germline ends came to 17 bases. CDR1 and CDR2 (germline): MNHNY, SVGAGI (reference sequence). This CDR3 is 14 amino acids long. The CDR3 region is CASLPRGRIYGYTF. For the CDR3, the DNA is TGTGCCAGCCTGCCTCGGGGGCGTATCTATGGCTACACCTTC.

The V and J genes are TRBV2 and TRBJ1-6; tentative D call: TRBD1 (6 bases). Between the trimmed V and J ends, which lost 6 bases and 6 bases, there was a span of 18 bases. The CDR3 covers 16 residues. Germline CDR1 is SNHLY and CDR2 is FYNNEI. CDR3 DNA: TGTGCCAGCAGACCAGGGTACCGGGACATTAATTCACCCCTCCACTTT. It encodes CASRPGYRDINSPLHF.

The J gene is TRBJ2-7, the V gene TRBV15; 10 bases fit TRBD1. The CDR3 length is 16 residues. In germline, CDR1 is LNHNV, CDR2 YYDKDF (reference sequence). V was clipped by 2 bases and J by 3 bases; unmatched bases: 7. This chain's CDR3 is CATSRSLGQGVYEQYF. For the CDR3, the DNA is TGTGCCACCAGCAGATCCCTCGGACAGGGGGTCTACGAGCAGTACTTC.

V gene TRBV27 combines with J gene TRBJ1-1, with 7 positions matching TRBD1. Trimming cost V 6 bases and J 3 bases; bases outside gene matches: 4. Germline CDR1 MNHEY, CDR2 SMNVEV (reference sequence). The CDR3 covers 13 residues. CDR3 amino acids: CASREQGYTEAFF. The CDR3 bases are TGTGCCAGCAGGGAACAGGGGTACACTGAAGCTTTCTTT.

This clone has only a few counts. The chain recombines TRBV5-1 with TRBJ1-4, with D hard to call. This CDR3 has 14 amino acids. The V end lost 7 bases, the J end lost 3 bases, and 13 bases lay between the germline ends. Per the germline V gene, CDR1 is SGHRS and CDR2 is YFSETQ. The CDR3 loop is CASRRPGANEKLFF. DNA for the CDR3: TGCGCCAGCCGGAGACCTGGGGCTAATGAAAAACTGTTTTTT.